This T cell receptor (beta chain) was observed in a study of vaccination effects on CD4 cells after COVID-19 (dated by TCRdb to 2021 to 2024). With regard to the full study: To identify antigen-specific CD4+ T cell clonotypes by their expansion, the ViraFEST assay first stimulated PBMC with viral peptide pools and then applied TCR sequencing. Each well held 1.5 million to 2 million PBMC cultured in IMDM containing roughly 5% human AB serum, 10 IU/ml IL-2 and gentamicin, along with approximately 10 ug/ml peptides. In both COVID-19 convalescent patients and infection-naive vaccine recipients, the study compared SARS-CoV-2 spike-specific CD4+ TCR repertoires from before mRNA vaccination with those from after it. A total of some eleven COVID-19 convalescent patients and a handful of SARS-CoV-2-naive healthy vaccine recipients were included in the full study. The Oncomine TCR Beta short-read assay on an Illumina iSeq 100 was used to sequence cultures from other donors in the study. Across the study, the median time from the second dose to post-vaccine sampling was 72 days (range 14 to 241). The full study reports these points: Marked clonal contraction was observed in both infection-induced and vaccine-induced clones at late post-vaccination timepoints, consistent with waning T cell responses. Among healthy vaccine recipients, nearly all vaccine-induced clones were SARS-CoV-2 mono-reactive, and just 1 of 255 was cross-reactive with common cold coronaviruses. Limitations of the study were the small number of convalescent patients and the absence of early post-infection timepoints.

In regard to this clone: The clone's antigen remains unknown. Base qualities are missing; no much larger clone stands one base away.

CDR1 and CDR2, looked up from the germline V gene, are SGHVS and FQNEAQ. The CDR3 has 15 amino acids, counting the end cysteine and phenylalanine. Just the 45-base CDR3 DNA is kept, in frame starting at base 1. Compared with germline, V lacks 5 bases and J lacks 5 bases; bases without a gene match: 7. After less than 13 days of culture, CD4+ T cells were isolated with the EasySep CD4+ T cell isolation kit. Each participant got two doses of an mRNA SARS-CoV-2 vaccine, either BNT162b2 or mRNA-1273. The absence of prior SARS-CoV-2 infection in healthy vaccine recipients was confirmed by negative nucleocapsid antibodies before and after vaccination. On days 3 and 7, half of the culture medium was replaced with fresh IL-2-containing medium. Unless noted otherwise, every peptide stimulation condition was grown in triplicate wells. PBMC were separated from whole blood using Ficoll-Paque Plus gradient centrifugation and were then either cryopreserved at -140C or used fresh. The QIAamp micro DNA kit was used to extract genomic DNA from the cultured CD4+ T cells.

Libraries were built with the immunoSEQ multiplex PCR assay. DNA from the CD4+ T cells that had been cultured and isolated underwent TCR beta CDR3 sequencing. As for the authors' bioinformatics: Non-productive TCR sequences were removed, reads were trimmed to the CDR3 region, and CDR3s of at least 7 amino acids were retained. Antigen-specific clonotypes were identified with the MANAFEST web app by comparing expansion in peptide wells against reference cultures. For clones to be considered positive, expansion at FDR<0.05 versus reference and all other wells, an odds ratio above 5, and a frequency above 0.1% in two replicate wells were required. A clonotype was defined as cross-reactive if the clonotype was significantly expanded both in SARS-CoV-2 spike wells and in at least one common cold coronavirus spike condition. CDR3 similarity was assessed by Levenshtein distance using the stringdist R package, and unrooted trees were constructed with ape in R 3.6.1. In TCRdb, the immuneACCESS table is reduced to in-frame sequences with V and J assigned. These tables do not hold every clone; where another copy was compared, an unresolved V gene accounts for under half, and the others remain unexplained. V and J calls and clone size come straight from that table; D and trimming were deduced from the DNA. The sample data list 72,000 or so clones, and around 74% of these were observed just once. The ten largest clones capture about 2% of the sample.

The sequenced sample was CD4+ T cells from PBMCs cultured without peptide, obtained after COVID-19 vaccination. This clonotype was obtained from a human donor who received a COVID-19 vaccine. The chain is made from TRBV7-8 and TRBJ2-1; a stretch of 9 junction bases matches TRBD1. The nucleotide sequence reads TGTGCCAGCAGCCAACAGGGGGCGGTCAACAATGAGCAGTTCTTC. Protein translation: CASSQQGAVNNEQFF.